This T cell receptor beta chain was sequenced during a study of T cell changes during pregnancy in multiple sclerosis. The germline V gene encodes CDR1 GTSNPN and CDR2 SVGIG (reference sequence). V lost 2 bases and J lost 3, with 17 bases in between. CDR3 size: 15 residues. Only in-frame clones appear in the TCRdb table, and some are missing; sequencing was by immunoSEQ multiplex PCR. The sample has 45,000 to 60,000 clones; approximately 92% are singletons. V usage is TRBV30 and J usage is TRBJ2-7, with a possible D match to TRBD1 (6 bases). This receptor was identified in a female donor in good health, enrolled as a control in a pregnancy study. The source was peripheral blood, collected after pregnancy. CDR3 nucleotide sequence: TGTGCCTGGAGTCCCCCGACAGGCGCCCTCTACGAGCAGTACTTC. Its protein is CAWSPPTGALYEQYF. Using reference TRBV30 and TRBJ2-7 for the parts outside the CDR3, the full variable domain is SQTIHQWPATLVQPVGSPLSLECTVEGTSNPNLYWYRQAAGRGLQLLFYSVGIGQISSEVPQNLSASRPQDRQFILSSKKLLLSDSGFYLCAWSPPTGALYEQYFGPGTRLTVT.